This T cell receptor (beta chain) was profiled in a study of blood T cell repertoires in COVID-19 (dated by TCRdb to about 2020). About the investigation overall: Collaborator samples came from the United States, Italy and Spain and covered acute and convalescent phases of COVID-19. Deeply sampled blood TCRbeta repertoires from subjects exposed to, actively infected with, or recovered from COVID-19 were included in the dataset. The repertoires were released in a freely available public database intended as a resource for research on the immune response to SARS-CoV-2. Samples came from the ongoing ImmuneRACE study (first 160 participants) plus 1,254 subjects from 6 global collaborators. Where HLA class I and class II types were available, the types were taken from metadata supplied by the sample provider, not from assay-based typing. The material from the prospective study consisted of cDNA or gDNA derived from T cells, B-cell-depleted T cells, or PBMCs. Nearly every sample came with metadata listing a de-identified subject ID, COVID-19 status, age in years and sex.

The collaborating institutions used their own protocols to collect whole blood in K2EDTA tubes. For TCRbeta analysis, collaborators shipped samples in one of three forms: frozen whole blood, isolated PBMCs, or DNA extracted from either of those sample types. Concerning this clone itself: Its binding antigen is unknown. Base quality data are lacking; no much larger clone is found one base away.

The paper's findings and limits, for the study overall: Clinical and demographic metadata were provided uncurated, with the amount varying by source and participant.

TCRbeta CDR3 regions were amplified from genomic DNA using the immunoSEQ Assay, a bias-controlled multiplex PCR. The published analysis was carried out like this. Nucleated cell counts per sample were estimated from amplification of reference gene primers within the assay. Sequence reads were collapsed and filtered to measure the absolute abundance of every unique TCRbeta CDR3 rearrangement. For each sample, productive Simpson clonality was calculated by taking the square root of Simpson's diversity index across productive rearrangements. TCRdb re-hosts the immuneACCESS table, in-frame sequences only. Its copies lack some clones; in the studies checked, an unresolved V gene accounts for under half of them, and the cause for the rest is not known. The D gene and trimming were derived from the DNA, and the V and J assignments and clone size from that table. This sample gives 100,000 to 150,000 clones in total; around four fifths of them show up just once. The ten largest clones capture around 25% of the sample.

CDR1 is given as SGHTA and CDR2 as FQGNSA, both from the germline V gene. Trimming removed 5 bases from V and 4 bases from J; the gene matches leave 16 bases unexplained. The CDR3 starts with the cysteine, ends with the phenylalanine, and has 19 residues. The CDR3 DNA has 57 bases and is translated from base 1. The receptor's source is a human donor in a cohort sampled during active COVID-19. The sequence is built from TRBV7-2 and TRBJ2-5; TRBD2 aligns with 13 central bases. Source material: peripheral blood. The CDR3 amino acid sequence is: CASSQRTSGGYNIGETQYF. The nucleotide sequence reads as follows: TGTGCCAGCAGCCAACGGACTAGCGGGGGTTATAATATAGGAGAGACCCAGTACTTC.